These 28 T cell receptor beta chains were sequenced from one sample in a study of shared clonotypes between healthy human individuals (dated by TCRdb to the early 2020s). For the CD8 naive samples, CD45RO-negative cells were positively selected for CCR7, yielding a CD45RA+CCR7+ population from which TemRA cells were excluded. The library relied on the immunoSEQ multiplex PCR assay. TCRdb re-hosts the immuneACCESS table, in-frame sequences only. Its copies lack some clones; in the studies checked, an unresolved V gene accounts for under half of them, and the cause for the rest is not known. The sample table lists roughly 2 million clones, over 85% of them with a count of one. Jointly, the top ten make up roughly 1% of the sample. Sample: naive CD8+ T cells sorted from blood. The label giving this sample's cell subset or site can be read as: CD45RA+CCR7+. The receptors stem from a young man in good health.

The rearrangement joins TRBV27 to TRBJ2-3; D is unresolved. The CDR3 sequence is 13 residues long. The ends were cut back, 5 bases at V and 4 bases at J, with 10 bases in the middle. CDR1 is MNHEY, CDR2 SMNVEV, per germline (reference sequence). CDR3 residues: CASSGYRADTQYF. The DNA of the CDR3 is TGTGCCAGCAGTGGATACCGCGCAGATACGCAGTATTTT.

The V call is TRBV7-8, the J call TRBJ2-6; 8 bases align to TRBD1. Per the germline V gene, CDR1 is SGHVS and CDR2 is FQNEAQ. J lost 2 bases, V lost 2 bases, and 8 bases had no gene match. CDR3 length: 18 amino acids. In DNA, the CDR3 is TGTGCCAGCAGCTTACAATTGGACAGGGAGGCTGGGGCCAACGTCCTGACTTTC. Encoded protein: CASSLQLDREAGANVLTF.

This clone was seen a handful of times. The chain carries TRBV11-2 and TRBJ1-1, with a possible D match to TRBD1 (6 bases). Trimming removed 5 bases from V and 1 base from J, with 14 bases in between. This CDR3 has 15 residues. Germline V lookup: CDR1 SGHAT, CDR2 FQNNGV. CDR3 sequence reads: CASSVTGTRNTEAFF. The CDR3 DNA sequence: TGTGCCAGCAGCGTAACCGGGACAAGGAACACTGAAGCTTTCTTT. Filled out from reference TRBV11-2 and TRBJ1-1, the complete variable domain reads EAGVAQSPRYKIIEKRQSVAFWCNPISGHATLYWYQQILGQGPKLLIQFQNNGVVDDSQLPKDRFSAERLKGVDSTLKIQPAKLEDSAVYLCASSVTGTRNTEAFFGQGTRLTVV.

As concerns this clone: Additional DNA sequences in this sample encode the identical CDR3. The J gene is TRBJ1-2, the V gene TRBV4-1; no definite D call. The CDR3 has 13 residues. Germline V gene lookup returns CDR1 MGHRA and CDR2 YSYEKL. Trimming took 1 base from V and 4 from J, leaving 7 bases between them. The CDR3 bases are TGCGCCAGCAGCCAAGGGGTAGGCTATGGCTACACCTTC. This translates into CASSQGVGYGYTF.

This clone was picked up one time. V gene TRBV29-1 combines with J gene TRBJ2-5, with D perhaps assigned TRBD1 or TRBD2 (5 bases each). The J call is uncertain, as TRBJ2-7 better fits the DNA end. Per the germline V gene, CDR1 is SQVTM and CDR2 is ANQGSEA. CDR3 length: 13 residues. The CDR3 sequence: CSVDLMGDYEQYF. CDR3 DNA: TGCAGCGTTGATTTAATGGGGGACTACGAGCAGTACTTC.

The V and J genes are TRBV19 and TRBJ2-2; TRBD1 matches 10 bases. Germline CDR1 and CDR2: LNHDA and SQIVND (reference sequence). CDR3 length: 15 residues. After removal of 6 bases from V and 4 bases from J, the junction contained 5 bases not matched to a gene. This CDR3 is CASRDGTGVTGELFF. The CDR3 DNA follows: TGTGCCAGTAGAGACGGGACAGGGGTCACCGGGGAGCTGTTTTTT.

With regard to this clone: Additional DNA sequences in this sample encode the identical CDR3. The chain joins TRBV30 to TRBJ2-1, with 9 bases aligning to TRBD2. The CDR3 contains 12 residues. CDR1 and CDR2 (germline): GTSNPN, SVGIG (reference sequence). J lost 5 bases, V lost 4 bases, and 0 bases had no gene match. The DNA for the CDR3 is TGTGCCTGGACTAGCGGGAACAATGAGCAGTTCTTC. Translation: CAWTSGNNEQFF.

The chain carries TRBV5-4 and TRBJ1-1; possible D gene TRBD1, 5 bases. From germline, CDR1 is SGHNT and CDR2 YYREEE (reference sequence). The V end lost 1 base, the J end lost 4 bases, and 11 bases lay between the germline ends. CDR3 size: 14 residues. DNA for the CDR3: TGTGCCAGCAGCTTGAGTGGGGCTGGCACTGAAGCTTTCTTT. Translating it yields CASSLSGAGTEAFF.

This rearrangement joins TRBV27 to TRBJ2-5; D might be TRBD2 (6 bases). The CDR3 is 14 residues long. Germline V CDR1 and CDR2: MNHEY, SMNVEV (reference sequence). V was trimmed by 5 bases and J by 2 bases, leaving 12 bases between them. The DNA for the CDR3 is TGTGCCAGCAGTCCCGGGGGTGGTCAAGAGACCCAGTACTTC. Its translation: CASSPGGGQETQYF.

The chain employs TRBV19 and TRBJ2-7; TRBD1 matches 8 bases. The germline V gene encodes CDR1 LNHDA and CDR2 SQIVND (reference sequence). V shed 6 bases, J shed 1 base, and the junction held 8 bases outside the gene matches. The CDR3 has 15 residues. CDR3 protein: CASSGGQGPSYEQYF. In DNA, the CDR3 is TGTGCCAGTAGCGGCGGACAGGGACCGTCCTACGAGCAGTACTTC.

The chain joins TRBV5-6 to TRBJ1-1, with unresolved D. The length of the CDR3 is 15 residues. Germline V lookup: CDR1 SGHDT, CDR2 YYEEEE. Trimming pared 0 bases from V and 2 bases from J, leaving 11 bases between. The CDR3 DNA is TGTGCCAGCAGCTTGGTAATTGCAGTTAACACTGAAGCTTTCTTT. Encoded protein: CASSLVIAVNTEAFF. The full variable domain, completed using reference TRBV5-6 and TRBJ1-1, is DAGVTQSPTHLIKTRGQQVTLRCSPKSGHDTVSWYQQALGQGPQFIFQYYEEEERQRGNFPDRFSGHQFPNYSSELNVNALLLGDSALYLCASSLVIAVNTEAFFGQGTRLTVV.

V usage is TRBV5-4 and J usage is TRBJ2-3, with D unclear. The V gene lost 7 bases and the J gene lost 0 bases, with 9 bases spanning the gap. CDR1 and CDR2 from the germline V gene are SGHNT and YYREEE (reference sequence). This CDR3 has 13 amino acids. The chain's CDR3 is CASGGASTDTQYF. CDR3 coding DNA: TGTGCCAGCGGCGGAGCGAGCACAGATACGCAGTATTTT.

This clone has only one observation. Other DNA sequences in this specimen translate into the identical CDR3. The rearrangement uses TRBV5-1 and TRBJ2-2; no clear D. CDR3 length: 13 amino acids. V lost 1 base and J lost 0, with 1 base in between. Germline CDR1 SGHRS, CDR2 YFSETQ. This CDR3 is CASSLTNTGELFF. Here the CDR3 DNA reads TGCGCCAGCAGCTTGACGAACACCGGGGAGCTGTTTTTT.

This rearrangement joins TRBV7-9 to TRBJ1-5; 9 nucleotides agree with TRBD1. This CDR3 is 15 amino acids long. Trimming cost V 5 bases and J 0 bases; bases outside gene matches: 2. Germline V gene lookup returns CDR1 SEHNR and CDR2 FQNEAQ (reference sequence). The CDR3 loop reads CASSRTGDSNQPQHF. The CDR3 DNA follows: TGTGCCAGCAGCCGGACAGGGGATAGCAATCAGCCCCAGCATTTT.

The chain recombines TRBV7-2 with TRBJ2-1, with 15 bases that match TRBD2. With 5 bases clipped from V and 2 bases from J, the junction kept 7 bases outside the gene matches. CDR1 SGHTA and CDR2 FQGNSA come from the germline V gene. CDR3 length equals 18 residues. The CDR3: CASSLGLAGGPTYNEQFF. The CDR3 DNA reads TGTGCCAGCAGCCTCGGACTAGCGGGAGGGCCGACCTACAATGAGCAGTTCTTC.

V is TRBV29-1 and J is TRBJ2-7, with 7 nucleotides matching TRBD2. V lost 0 bases to trimming and J lost 3 bases; unmatched junction nucleotides: 2. Per germline, CDR1 SQVTM and CDR2 ANQGSEA. This CDR3 contains 13 residues. CDR3 region: CSVEDGGGYEQYF. The CDR3 DNA sequence: TGCAGCGTTGAAGATGGGGGGGGCTACGAGCAGTACTTC.

DNA of the CDR3: TGTGCCAGCAGCTTAATGACAGGGGAGTACGGTGGGGGAAACACCATATATTTT. Translated: CASSLMTGEYGGGNTIYF. This sequence joins TRBV11-2 and TRBJ1-3; 8 bases are a match to TRBD1. CDR1 is SGHAT, CDR2 FQNNGV, per germline. The CDR3 loop spans 18 amino acids. V was clipped by 2 bases and J by 4 bases; unmatched bases: 13.

This chain links TRBV27 with TRBJ2-3; 11 bases map to TRBD2. Germline CDR1 is MNHEY and CDR2 is SMNVEV (reference sequence). The CDR3 spans 17 residues. With V trimmed by 5 bases and J by 4 bases, 11 bases remained unmatched. This CDR3 is CASSEGLAGGNPDTQYF. As DNA, the CDR3 is TGTGCCAGCAGTGAGGGGCTAGCGGGAGGTAATCCAGATACGCAGTATTTT.

The chain recombines TRBV4-3 with TRBJ2-3; maybe TRBD2 (5 bases). CDR3 size: 15 residues. The germline V and J ends were trimmed by 5 bases and 6 bases, with 18 bases remaining between them. Germline CDR1 reads LGHNA; CDR2 reads YSLEER. The CDR3 loop is CASSKYEGGEDTQYF. CDR3 DNA sequence: TGCGCCAGCAGCAAGTATGAGGGCGGAGAGGATACGCAGTATTTT.

The V and J genes are TRBV6-1 and TRBJ2-7; D is unclear. The CDR3 length is 13 residues. In germline, CDR1 is MNHNS, CDR2 SASEGT. Between the trimmed V and J ends, which lost 2 bases and 3 bases, there was a span of 8 bases. The CDR3 reads CASSEIEGYEQYF. DNA for the CDR3: TGTGCCAGCAGTGAAATCGAAGGCTACGAGCAGTACTTC.

Points on this clone: Other nucleotide sequences in the sample specify the same CDR3. The chain has TRBV5-1 and TRBJ2-1; D unclear. This CDR3 region has 12 residues. V lost 0 bases to trimming and J lost 6 bases, with 4 bases between them. Germline CDR1 and CDR2: SGHRS and YFSETQ. The chain's CDR3 is CASSLEFNEQFF. CDR3 bases: TGCGCCAGCAGCTTGGAGTTCAATGAGCAGTTCTTC.

The V and J genes are TRBV7-6 and TRBJ2-1, with 8 bases identical to TRBD1. V shed 5 bases and J 4 bases; nucleotides not matched to a gene: 7. CDR1 and CDR2 (germline): SGHVS, FNYEAQ. The length of the CDR3 is 15 residues. DNA of the CDR3: TGTGCCAGCAGCCCTGGACAGGGCAGTTACAATGAGCAGTTCTTC. It codes for CASSPGQGSYNEQFF.

Remarks on this clone: A read error is possible here, since a much larger clone lies one base away. In the same sample, other DNA sequences code for this CDR3. V gene TRBV5-5 combines with J gene TRBJ2-7; D is unclear. Germline V gene data show CDR1 as SGHKS and CDR2 as YYEKEE (reference sequence). The CDR3 contains 11 residues. V lost 4 bases and J lost 1, with 3 bases in between. CDR3 residues: CASSPSYEQYF. CDR3 nucleotide sequence: TGTGCCAGCAGCCCTTCCTACGAGCAGTACTTC.

This clone appeared a few times. For the CDR3, the DNA is TGTGCCAGCAGCCAGACAGGCAAAGGGGGCTACACCTTC. It translates to CASSQTGKGGYTF. The chain joins TRBV6-5 to TRBJ1-2; TRBD1 is a possible D gene (6 bases). The CDR3 totals 13 residues. Germline CDR1 MNHEY, CDR2 SVGAGI. Trimming took off 6 bases at V and 8 bases at J, with 16 bases between the two ends.

The chain carries TRBV11-2 and TRBJ2-5; 8 bases align to TRBD1. The CDR3 contains 16 residues. The germline V gene encodes CDR1 SGHAT and CDR2 FQNNGV. J gave up 5 bases and V 0 bases, and 8 bases lay outside the gene matches. The CDR3 region is CASSLDQPGGGETQYF. The DNA of the CDR3 is TGTGCCAGCAGCTTAGATCAGCCAGGGGGCGGTGAGACCCAGTACTTC.

The chain recombines TRBV2 with TRBJ2-4, with unresolved D. Germline V gene sequence: CDR1 SNHLY, CDR2 FYNNEI. The CDR3 is 15 amino acids. V was clipped by 1 base and J by 3 bases, with 10 bases between them. DNA for the CDR3: TGTGCCAGCAGTGAAGACCAGATCGGCAAAAACATTCAGTACTTC. It codes for CASSEDQIGKNIQYF.

The genes are TRBV28 and TRBJ1-4; TRBD1 is a possible D gene (5 bases). The CDR3 contains 18 residues. V lost 6 bases and J lost 8, with 28 bases in between. The germline CDR1 and CDR2 sequences are MDHEN and SYDVKM. CDR3: CASRHSGLSGTDSEKLFF. The CDR3, as DNA: TGTGCCAGCAGACATTCGGGGCTGTCAGGGACGGATAGCGAAAAACTGTTTTTT.

The chain has TRBV11-2 and TRBJ1-2; D gene unclear. Looked up from germline, CDR1 is SGHAT and CDR2 is FQNNGV. Trimming shortened V by 3 bases and J by 4 bases, and 15 bases separated the two germline ends. The CDR3 sequence is 15 residues long. The CDR3 sequence is CASSLDLLSVYGYTF. In DNA, the CDR3 is TGTGCCAGCAGCTTGGATCTGTTGTCCGTCTATGGCTACACCTTC.